Following are 17 T cell receptor beta chains from one sample sequenced in a study of CD8 T cells in ankylosing spondylitis. TCRdb re-analysed the 5' RACE reads in MiXCR, keeping a single row per CDR3 protein. The sample includes some 87,000 distinct CDR3 sequences, around 9.4% of them seen just once. The sequencing sample was made of blood, either unsorted or a sorted T cell fraction (not recorded which). The receptors stem from a male donor with ankylosing spondylitis or in good health (not recorded which).

Many counts were recorded for this clonotype. The V and J genes are TRBV5-1 and TRBJ2-7; D gene ambiguous. The CDR3 length is 15 residues. CDR1 SGHRS and CDR2 YFSETQ come from the germline V gene. Trimming stripped 0 bases from V and 2 bases from J, with 12 bases between. Here the CDR3 reads CASSLEGYDPYEQYF. CDR3 in DNA: TGCGCCAGCAGCTTGGAAGGGTATGATCCCTACGAGCAGTACTTC.

Details on this clonotype: The junction shows a germline mismatch at one end, possibly a read error. The chain couples TRBV11-2 to TRBJ2-3; D is perhaps TRBD1 or TRBD2 (5 bases each). Looked up from germline, CDR1 is SGHAT and CDR2 is FQNNGV. This CDR3 has 13 amino acids. The CDR3 sequence: CVSSDGAHLLWYF. For the CDR3, the DNA is TGTGTCAGCAGCGACGGGGCCCATCTTCTTTGGTATTTT.

The table lists this clonotype with many counts. This chain connects TRBV29-1 to TRBJ2-5; the match to TRBD2 covers 9 bases. J gave up 0 bases and V 4 bases, and 3 bases lay outside the gene matches. The germline V gene encodes CDR1 SQVTM and CDR2 ANQGSEA. The CDR3 spans 14 residues. CDR3 coding DNA: TGCAGCGTTGTCGGCGGGGGGGACCAAGAGACCCAGTACTTC. Its translation is CSVVGGGDQETQYF.

V usage is TRBV7-2 and J usage is TRBJ2-3; D call uncertain. CDR1 is SGHTA, CDR2 FQGNSA, per germline. V lost 0 bases and J lost 4, with 8 bases in between. The CDR3 totals 14 residues. Here the CDR3 reads CASSLATVADTQYF. CDR3 nucleotides: TGTGCCAGCAGCTTAGCGACTGTGGCAGATACGCAGTATTTT.

This clonotype occurred many times. This rearrangement joins TRBV20-1 to TRBJ2-3; D may match TRBD1 or TRBD2 (5 bases each). CDR1 and CDR2 (germline): DFQATT, SNEGSKA (reference sequence). The CDR3 has 13 residues. The CDR3 reads CRAARGTTDTQYF. CDR3 nucleotides: TGCAGAGCCGCCCGAGGGACCACAGATACGCAGTATTTT.

This clonotype was recorded at least ten times. This sequence joins TRBV5-1 and TRBJ2-3; the D gene could be TRBD1 or TRBD2 (5 bases each). The CDR3 has 14 residues. V dropped 4 bases and J dropped 0 bases, with 9 bases sitting between them. The germline V gene has CDR1 SGHRS and CDR2 YFSETQ. CDR3 region: CASSPGTSTDTQYF. For the CDR3, the DNA is TGCGCCAGCAGCCCCGGGACGAGCACAGATACGCAGTATTTT.

This clonotype was observed at least ten times. The chain recombines TRBV28 with TRBJ2-5; D may be TRBD1 (5 bases). V shed 5 bases and J shed 9 bases, with 31 bases lying between them. The length of the CDR3 is 18 residues. Germline V lookup: CDR1 MDHEN, CDR2 SYDVKM. CDR3 loop: CASSPPLRMTDALGAQYF. CDR3 coding DNA: TGTGCCAGCAGTCCCCCTCTCCGAATGACGGACGCTCTAGGGGCCCAGTACTTC.

This clonotype has at least ten counts. J is TRBJ1-1 and V is TRBV30; D gene unclear. Per the germline V gene, CDR1 is GTSNPN and CDR2 is SVGIG (reference sequence). This CDR3 has 13 residues. V lost 5 bases and J 1 base, leaving 11 bases between the germline ends. CDR3 region: CAWLYPPNTEAFF. CDR3 nucleotide sequence: TGTGCCTGGCTATATCCACCGAACACTGAAGCTTTCTTT.

This clonotype was seen ten or more times. This chain joins TRBV6-5 and TRBJ1-5; 7 positions match TRBD1. Per germline, CDR1 MNHEY and CDR2 SVGAGI. After removal of 6 bases from V and 5 bases from J, the junction contained 7 bases not matched to a gene. This CDR3 contains 14 residues. The CDR3: CASSKDRVDQPQHF. DNA of the CDR3: TGTGCCAGCAGCAAAGACAGGGTCGATCAGCCCCAGCATTTT.

This clonotype has more than one count but fewer than ten. V and J are TRBV20-1 and TRBJ1-1, with D tentatively TRBD1 (5 bases). Between the trimmed V and J ends, which lost 8 bases and 7 bases, there was a span of 20 bases. This CDR3 spans 13 amino acids. Germline lookup yields CDR1 DFQATT and CDR2 SNEGSKA (reference sequence). Here the CDR3 DNA reads TGCAGTTCAATCCGACCCGGGGGTTATGAAGCTTTCTTT. Protein sequence: CSSIRPGGYEAFF.

This clonotype was seen a few times. The chain recombines TRBV27 with TRBJ2-2; the D gene could be TRBD1 or TRBD2 (5 bases each). V gave up 2 bases and J gave up 1 base, with 11 bases separating them. The length of the CDR3 is 16 residues. The germline V gene has CDR1 MNHEY and CDR2 SMNVEV (reference sequence). The CDR3 region has the DNA TGTGCCAGCAGTTTACCGGGACCGATGAACACCGGGGAGCTGTTTTTT. Translation gives CASSLPGPMNTGELFF.

This clonotype was detected many times. This sequence joins TRBV20-1 and TRBJ1-6; 9 nucleotides align to TRBD1. Germline lookup yields CDR1 DFQATT and CDR2 SNEGSKA (reference sequence). Germline trimming cut 3 bases from V and 16 bases from J; bases unmatched to any gene: 7. CDR3 length equals 12 residues. The CDR3 DNA is TGCAGTGCTAGTTGGGGACAGGGCGAGCTCCACTTT. Its protein product is CSASWGQGELHF.

Ten or more counts support this clonotype. The chain joins TRBV7-8 to TRBJ2-1; D uncertain. V dropped 5 bases and J dropped 6 bases, with 17 bases sitting between them. The CDR3 contains 15 residues. CDR1 and CDR2 from the germline V gene are SGHVS and FQNEAQ. CDR3 loop: CASSLSPGRFNEQFF. The CDR3 coding sequence is TGTGCCAGCAGCCTCTCTCCCGGCAGATTCAATGAGCAGTTCTTC.

This clonotype was observed a few times. The J gene is TRBJ2-3, the V gene TRBV2; no firm D call. This CDR3 has 12 residues. The germline V gene has CDR1 SNHLY and CDR2 FYNNEI. Trimming removed 7 bases from V and 4 bases from J, with 9 bases in between. CDR3 DNA: TGTGCCAGCACCGGACCTCCAGATACGCAGTATTTT. Translating it yields CASTGPPDTQYF.

The table lists this clonotype with many counts. The chain is built from TRBV12-3 or TRBV12-4 and TRBJ2-2; a possible D gene is TRBD2 (6 bases). This CDR3 has 14 amino acids. V was clipped by 10 bases and J by 4 bases, with 16 bases between them. For the CDR3, the DNA is TGTGCCACCACGCGGGATCGGAGCACCGGGGAGCTGTTTTTT. Translated: CATTRDRSTGELFF.

This clonotype has ten or more counts. This chain joins TRBV28 and TRBJ1-1; no definite D call. In germline, CDR1 is MDHEN, CDR2 SYDVKM. The CDR3 runs 14 residues. V lost 4 bases and J lost 5, with 14 bases in between. DNA of the CDR3: TGTGCCAGCAGTTCCCCGGGGAACCGAACTGAAGCTTTCTTT. It encodes CASSSPGNRTEAFF.

This chain uses TRBV24-1 with TRBJ2-1, with D maybe TRBD1 (5 bases). CDR1 is KGHDR and CDR2 is SFDVKD in the germline V gene. The CDR3 loop spans 14 amino acids. V was pared by 10 bases and J by 0 bases, with 12 bases between. CDR3 region: CATSWGGSYNEQFF. CDR3 DNA sequence: TGTGCCACGTCGTGGGGCGGCTCCTACAATGAGCAGTTCTTC.